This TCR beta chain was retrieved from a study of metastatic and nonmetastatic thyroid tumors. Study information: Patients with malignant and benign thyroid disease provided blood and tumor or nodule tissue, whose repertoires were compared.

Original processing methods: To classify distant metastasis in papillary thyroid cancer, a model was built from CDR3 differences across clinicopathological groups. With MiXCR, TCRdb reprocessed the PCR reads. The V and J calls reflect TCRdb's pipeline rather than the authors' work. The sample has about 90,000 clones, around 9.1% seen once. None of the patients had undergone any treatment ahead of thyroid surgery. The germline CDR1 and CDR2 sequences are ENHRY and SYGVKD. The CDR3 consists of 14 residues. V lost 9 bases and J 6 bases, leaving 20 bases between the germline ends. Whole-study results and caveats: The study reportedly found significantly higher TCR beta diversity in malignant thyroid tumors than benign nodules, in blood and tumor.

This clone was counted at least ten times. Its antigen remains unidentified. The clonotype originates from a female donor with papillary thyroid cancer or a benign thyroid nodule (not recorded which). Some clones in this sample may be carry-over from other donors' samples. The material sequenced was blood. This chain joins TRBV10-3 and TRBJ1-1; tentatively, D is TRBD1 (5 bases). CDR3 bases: TGTGCCATAAGGATGCCGGGGCTTGTTGCTGAAGCTTTCTTT. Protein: CAIRMPGLVAEAFF.